The clone carrying this T cell receptor (beta chain) was observed a single time. This CDR3 region has 15 residues. V was clipped by 7 bases and J by 1 base, with 14 bases between them. CDR1 is MNHEY, CDR2 SVGAGI, per germline. Sequencing used immunoSEQ multiplex PCR; TCRdb keeps in-frame clones, though not all of them. The table records 250,000 to 300,000 clones, 89% of them present only once. This sample was included in a study of blood T cell repertoires in COVID-19. Across the study: T cells, B-cell-depleted T cells, or PBMCs supplied cDNA or gDNA.

This sequence originates from a woman in her thirties or forties who had recovered from COVID-19. The sample taken for sequencing was PBMCs or T cells enriched from blood (not recorded which). The J gene is TRBJ1-5, the V gene TRBV6-5, with D unresolved. The CDR3 DNA is TGTGCCAGCACCTACCGGCGCGGAAGCAATCAGCCCCAGCATTTT. This sequence encodes CASTYRRGSNQPQHF.